The 18 T cell receptor beta chains below come from one sample, sequenced in a study of T cell clonality in common variable immunodeficiency. Profiling relied on immunoSEQ multiplex PCR, and the TCRdb table lists in-frame clones only, not all of them. The data list around 45,000 clones, none observed once; 2.8% falls to the top ten. The specimen was peripheral blood mononuclear cells. These receptors all come from a person aged 18 to 75 in good health.

The table lists this clone with many counts. The read comes to an end 3 residues before the CDR3 does, leaving the germline J gene to fill in the end. This chain links TRBV7-8 with TRBJ2-3, with D possibly TRBD1 on 6 matching bases. CDR3 length: 15 amino acids. Germline loops: CDR1 SGHVS, CDR2 FQNEAQ. Trimming took off 3 bases at V and 0 bases at J, with 10 bases between the two ends. Partial CDR3 DNA: TGTGCCAGCAGCTTGGGACACCCTAGCACAGATACG. It yields the protein CASSLGHPSTDT. The full-length CDR3 reads as CASSLGHPSTDTQYF.

This clone was counted ten times or more. Incomplete CDR3 DNA: TGTGCCAGTAGTCCTTATCTCCAAGAGACC. This sequence encodes CASSPYLQET. The entire CDR3 reads CASSPYLQETQYF. This chain joins TRBV19 and TRBJ2-5; no firm D call. Read data end 3 residues before the CDR3 end; the end is taken from the germline J gene. Germline CDR1 reads LNHDA; CDR2 reads SQIVND (reference sequence). The CDR3 contains 13 residues. Deletions cut 5 bases from V and 1 base from J, with 8 bases between.

Many counts were recorded for this clone. Coverage ceases 3 residues before the CDR3 finishes, and the germline J gene fills in the end. V gene TRBV29-1 combines with J gene TRBJ2-5; a possible D gene is TRBD2 (8 bases). Germline V CDR1 and CDR2: SQVTM, ANQGSEA. V was cut by 8 bases and J by 2 bases, with 18 bases left in between. The CDR3 has 14 residues. The CDR3 bases that were read are TGCAGCACGGGGGGGGAACAGGGGCAAGAGACC. This translates into CSTGGEQGQET. The entire CDR3 protein is CSTGGEQGQETQYF.

The table lists this clone with many counts. The read stops 3 residues short of the end of the CDR3; the missing end is completed from the germline J gene. The chain has TRBV19 and TRBJ2-2; perhaps TRBD1 as D (6 bases). V lost 6 bases to trimming and J lost 5 bases, with 13 bases between them. The V gene's germline CDR1 is LNHDA and CDR2 SQIVND (reference sequence). The CDR3 has 14 residues. CDR3 bases read: TGTGCCAGTAGGTCCGCAGGGGTTACCGGGGAG. Its protein product is CASRSAGVTGE. In full, the CDR3 is CASRSAGVTGELFF.

This clone was seen at least ten times. The read ends 3 residues before the CDR3 terminus; that terminus is restored from the germline J gene. The chain recombines TRBV4-1 with TRBJ2-6; 7 positions agree with TRBD1. J gave up 4 bases and V 0 bases, and 6 bases lay outside the gene matches. The germline gives CDR1 MGHRA, CDR2 YSYEKL. The CDR3 totals 17 residues. Incomplete CDR3 DNA: TGCGCCAGCAGCCAAGACAACAGGGGTACCGGGGCCAACGTC. This translates into CASSQDNRGTGANV. The whole CDR3 is CASSQDNRGTGANVLTF.

This clone appeared many times. Read sequence stops 3 residues before the CDR3 end, and the germline J gene provides the missing end. The chain recombines TRBV19 with TRBJ1-2; D is ambiguous. From germline, CDR1 is LNHDA and CDR2 SQIVND (reference sequence). V was clipped by 8 bases and J by 1 base, with 14 bases between them. The CDR3 contains 14 residues. The CDR3 loop reads CASLPGFDNYGYTF. The part of the CDR3 DNA that was read is TGTGCCAGTCTCCCCGGGTTCGATAACTATGGC.

This clone was found many times. From the germline J gene comes the end of the CDR3, since the read stops 3 residues before it. J is TRBJ2-7 and V is TRBV7-9; weak D call: TRBD1 (5 bases). The V gene's germline CDR1 is SEHNR and CDR2 FQNEAQ (reference sequence). The CDR3 length is 14 residues. Trimming removed 5 bases from V and 1 base from J, with 12 bases in between. CDR3 region: CASSPWTNSYEQYF. The CDR3 DNA, read in part, is TGTGCCAGCAGCCCCTGGACAAATTCCTACGAG.

To note about this clone: The CDR3 is cut off 3 residues early in the read; its end comes from the germline J gene. The chain employs TRBV7-9 and TRBJ2-5, with TRBD1 matching 10 bases. Germline CDR1 SEHNR, CDR2 FQNEAQ (reference sequence). The V gene end was trimmed by 5 bases and the J gene end by 5 bases; junction bases not matched to a gene: 8. This CDR3 comprises 15 residues. The part of the CDR3 DNA that was read is TGTGCCAGCAGCACAACGACAGGGGGCTTTGAGACC. Protein: CASSTTTGGFET. The whole CDR3 protein reads CASSTTTGGFETQYF.

In its sample, this clone was seen many times. The read finishes 3 residues shy of the CDR3 end, and the germline J gene is used to complete it. This chain joins TRBV7-9 and TRBJ2-2; 7 nucleotides match TRBD1. This CDR3 has 14 amino acids. Germline V gene sequence: CDR1 SEHNR, CDR2 FQNEAQ (reference sequence). After removal of 10 bases from V and 0 bases from J, the junction contained 5 bases not matched to a gene. The CDR3 reads CATRDRSNTGELFF. The sequenced part of the CDR3 DNA is TGTGCCACCCGGGACAGATCGAACACCGGGGAG.

The CDR3 region is CASSLSGRAYNEQFF. The part of the CDR3 DNA that was read is TGTGCCAGCAGTCTTAGCGGGAGGGCCTACAATGAG. The gene calls are TRBV11-1 and TRBJ2-1; TRBD2 agrees at 11 bases. Read data end 3 residues before the CDR3 end; the end is taken from the germline J gene. Germline-derived CDR1 and CDR2 are SGHAT and FQDESV (reference sequence). The CDR3 totals 15 residues. The junction had 3 bases not matched to a gene; V was cut back by 6 bases and J by 2 bases. The full variable domain, with the rest looked up from reference TRBV11-1 and TRBJ2-1, is EAEVAQSPRYKITEKSQAVAFWCDPISGHATLYWYRQILGQGPELLVQFQDESVVDDSQLPKDRFSAERLKGVDSTLKIQPAELGDSAMYLCASSLSGRAYNEQFFGPGTRLTVL.

The sample holds a few counts of this clone. Sequencing ends 3 residues short of the CDR3 end; the germline J gene provides the rest. This sequence joins TRBV20-1 and TRBJ2-5, with TRBD2 identical over 10 bases. The CDR3 has 15 residues. V lost 3 bases and J lost 7; bases outside the gene matches: 11. The germline CDR1 and CDR2 sequences are DFQATT and SNEGSKA (reference sequence). The DNA read from the CDR3 is TGCAGTGCTAGTAAACAGCGGGGGGGCGGGGGGACC. Its translation is CSASKQRGGGGT. The full CDR3 sequence reads CSASKQRGGGGTQYF.

This clone was detected ten times or more. CDR3 residues: CAWSLGTGYVNTQYF. Incomplete CDR3 DNA: TGTGCCTGGAGTCTAGGGACAGGGTACGTGAATACG. This chain connects TRBV30 to TRBJ2-3; the match to TRBD1 covers 9 bases. The missing CDR3 end, 3 residues past where the read stops, is filled in from the germline J gene. This CDR3 has 15 residues. V shed 2 bases and J 7 bases; nucleotides not matched to a gene: 10. Germline V gene data show CDR1 as GTSNPN and CDR2 as SVGIG (reference sequence).

This clone was counted many times. The read halts 3 residues ahead of the CDR3 end, with the missing end drawn from the germline J gene. V gene TRBV19 combines with J gene TRBJ1-1, with a weak D call TRBD1 (5 bases). The CDR3 is made up of 14 amino acids. Deletions cut 1 base from V and 0 bases from J, with 6 bases between. The germline CDR1 and CDR2 sequences are LNHDA and SQIVND (reference sequence). CDR3 DNA, as far as it was read: TGTGCCAGTAGTATAGGACAGCTGAACACTGAA. This translates into CASSIGQLNTE. The whole CDR3 region reads CASSIGQLNTEAFF.

The sample holds many counts of this clone. The CDR3 bases that were read are TGTGCCAGCTCACCCTCAGAGGGGACAGAA. Residues: CASSPSEGTE. The full CDR3 protein is CASSPSEGTEAFF. The chain joins TRBV18 to TRBJ1-1, with a tentative D call TRBD1 (6 bases). The read ends 3 residues before the CDR3 terminus; that terminus is restored from the germline J gene. This CDR3 has 13 amino acids. In germline, CDR1 is KGHSH, CDR2 LQKENI.

This clone was seen at least ten times. The read ends 3 residues shy of where the CDR3 ends; the end is completed using the germline J gene. The rearrangement links TRBV10-3 to TRBJ2-1; D gene uncertain. Germline lookup yields CDR1 ENHRY and CDR2 SYGVKD. Trimming stripped 2 bases from V and 0 bases from J, with 11 bases between. This CDR3 is 16 amino acids long. The sequenced part of the CDR3 DNA is TGTGCCATCAGTGAGCCTACGAACCACTCCTACAATGAG. Translation: CAISEPTNHSYNE. The full CDR3 sequence reads CAISEPTNHSYNEQFF.

This clone was detected ten times or more. The read stops 3 residues short of the end of the CDR3; the missing end is completed from the germline J gene. The chain joins TRBV19 to TRBJ1-1; D gene uncertain. The length of the CDR3 is 13 residues. Trimming left V 3 bases short and J 3 bases short, with 8 bases between. The germline CDR1 and CDR2 sequences are LNHDA and SQIVND (reference sequence). The DNA read from the CDR3 is TGTGCCAGTAGTATTGAACTTTACACTGAA. It encodes CASSIELYTE. The whole CDR3 sequence is CASSIELYTEAFF.

This clone was picked up many times. The read is 3 residues too short to cover the CDR3 end, so that end is filled in from the germline J gene. The chain has TRBV5-1 and TRBJ2-3; 7 positions agree with TRBD2. CDR1 is SGHRS and CDR2 is YFSETQ in the germline V gene. V shed 0 bases and J 7 bases; nucleotides not matched to a gene: 5. This CDR3 spans 14 amino acids. CDR3 DNA (partial): TGCGCCAGCAGCTTGGAGTCTAGCGGATATACG. Residues: CASSLESSGYT. The complete CDR3 sequence is CASSLESSGYTQYF.

The sample holds many counts of this clone. The CDR3 end falls 3 residues outside the read, so it is completed with the germline J gene. The V call is TRBV9, the J call TRBJ1-2, with a weak D call TRBD1 (6 bases). In germline, CDR1 is SGDLS, CDR2 YYNGEE. This CDR3 has 13 amino acids. The V end was cut by 3 bases, the J end by 3 bases, with 9 bases between. The part of the CDR3 DNA that was read is TGTGCCAGCAGCGGAAGGACAGACTATGGC. Translating gives CASSGRTDYG. The entire CDR3 reads CASSGRTDYGYTF.